The 28 T cell receptor beta chains listed next were all sequenced from one sample in a study of T-cell memory formation after mild COVID-19. TCRdb redid the calling of the 5' RACE reads with MiXCR, one entry per CDR3 protein. In the table there are approximately 210,000 distinct CDR3 sequences, roughly a tenth of which are singletons. Source material: PBMCs or a T cell subset sorted from them (not recorded which). The receptors here all came from a man aged 18 to 29 who had mild COVID-19 (a few samples of this study predate the infection). Cell type and time point are not known.

The rearrangement links TRBV7-2 to TRBJ2-7; D not resolved. The CDR3 length is 12 residues. V was trimmed by 6 bases and J by 0 bases, leaving 6 bases between them. In germline, CDR1 is SGHTA, CDR2 FQGNSA. DNA of the CDR3: TGTGCCAGCAGTCCCCCCTCCTACGAGCAGTACTTC. It translates to CASSPPSYEQYF.

There are a few counts of this clonotype. This chain uses TRBV6-2 or TRBV6-3 with TRBJ1-6; 7 bases fit TRBD1. This CDR3 has 15 amino acids. V lost 5 bases and J lost 7; bases outside the gene matches: 8. Germline-derived CDR1 and CDR2 are MNHEY and SVGEGT. The CDR3 DNA sequence: TGTGCCAGCAGTACTCCCAGGGGGAGGAATTCACCCCTCCACTTT. Protein sequence: CASSTPRGRNSPLHF.

In this sample, this clonotype turned up a few times. V usage is TRBV3-1 and J usage is TRBJ2-7; a possible D gene is TRBD1 (5 bases). The CDR3 contains 14 residues. With 5 bases removed from V and 2 bases from J, the gap between germline ends came to 13 bases. Germline CDR1 LGHDT, CDR2 YNNKEL (reference sequence). This chain's CDR3 is CASSVGLPPYEQYF. The CDR3 DNA is TGTGCCAGCAGCGTGGGGCTGCCTCCCTACGAGCAGTACTTC.

This CDR3 reads CASSDLDRGIYEQYF. In DNA form, the CDR3 reads TGTGCCAGCAGTGACCTTGACAGGGGAATATACGAGCAGTACTTC. This chain links TRBV2 with TRBJ2-7; 8 nucleotides agree with TRBD1. Germline V gene lookup returns CDR1 SNHLY and CDR2 FYNNEI. This CDR3 spans 15 amino acids. V was pared by 3 bases and J by 4 bases, with 8 bases of the junction left unmatched.

In the case of this clonotype: This may be a read error, as it is one base from a much larger clone. The CDR3 loop is CASSPRRLAVGGTQYF. The DNA for the CDR3 is TGTGCCAGCAGTCCCCGGCGACTAGCGGTGGGAGGTACGCAGTATTTT. The V call is TRBV12-3 or TRBV12-4, the J call TRBJ2-3; 9 bases are shared with TRBD2. J was trimmed by 8 bases and V by 5 bases; bases with no gene match: 14. The CDR3 consists of 16 residues.

There are many counts of this clonotype. The chain recombines TRBV27 with TRBJ2-5; D is unresolved. The CDR3 spans 13 residues. V was trimmed by 3 bases and J by 5 bases, leaving 10 bases between them. Germline CDR1 and CDR2: MNHEY and SMNVEV (reference sequence). As DNA, the CDR3 is TGTGCCAGCAGTTTTGGGGTCGGGGAGACCCAGTACTTC. It codes for CASSFGVGETQYF.

V gene TRBV11-2 combines with J gene TRBJ2-1; 8 nucleotides line up with TRBD1. Germline CDR1 is SGHAT and CDR2 is FQNNGV. After removal of 5 bases from V and 12 bases from J, the junction contained 12 bases not matched to a gene. The CDR3 covers 14 residues. CDR3 DNA: TGTGCCAGCAGCCCCAGGGGGCATGCAGGGGCGCAGTTCTTC. It yields the protein CASSPRGHAGAQFF.

This chain uses TRBV7-2 with TRBJ2-5; the match to TRBD2 covers 12 bases. The CDR3 is 14 residues long. CDR1 and CDR2 (germline): SGHTA, FQGNSA. V dropped 4 bases and J dropped 14; count of bases not matched to a gene: 11. The CDR3: CASSSRLAGALLYF. The CDR3 nucleotides are TGTGCCAGCAGCTCGCGACTAGCGGGGGCCCTTCTATACTTC.

This clonotype was recorded only once. This rearrangement joins TRBV20-1 to TRBJ2-7, with TRBD1 matching over 8 bases. Trimming cost V 1 base and J 0 bases; bases outside gene matches: 8. CDR1 is DFQATT, CDR2 SNEGSKA, per germline (reference sequence). The CDR3 runs to 16 residues. The CDR3 sequence: CSARAGGQESSYEQYV. The CDR3 DNA is TGCAGTGCTAGAGCCGGGGGACAGGAGAGCTCCTACGAGCAGTACGTC.

This clonotype was counted between two and nine times. The junction and the germline gene differ at one end; a read error may be behind it. The rearrangement uses TRBV28 and TRBJ2-2; possible D gene TRBD1, 6 bases. This CDR3 is 13 amino acids long. From germline, CDR1 is MDHEN and CDR2 SYDVKM. The CDR3 DNA reads TGTGCGAGCACTCACAGGGTTGCCGGGGAGCTGTTTTTT. Encoded protein: CASTHRVAGELFF.

This clonotype was seen ten or more times. The chain uses TRBV24-1 and TRBJ2-5, with 8 bases lining up with TRBD1. This CDR3 has 13 amino acids. CDR1 and CDR2 from the germline V gene are KGHDR and SFDVKD. V shed 5 bases and J 7 bases; nucleotides not matched to a gene: 5. The CDR3, as DNA: TGTGCCACCAGTGCCTCTGACAGGGGGACCCAGTACTTC. Protein: CATSASDRGTQYF.

This clonotype occurred a few times. In DNA form, the CDR3 reads TGTGCCTGGACTAGCGGGGGGTCAGATACGCAGTATTTT. This gives the protein CAWTSGGSDTQYF. This sequence joins TRBV30 and TRBJ2-3; 11 bases match TRBD2. In germline, CDR1 is GTSNPN, CDR2 SVGIG (reference sequence). Trimming took 4 bases from V and 4 from J; bases not matched to a gene: 1. This CDR3 has 13 amino acids.

This chain joins TRBV7-3 and TRBJ2-3; TRBD2 aligns across 8 bases. Germline CDR1 reads SGHTA; CDR2 reads FQGTGA. J was trimmed by 8 bases and V by 2 bases; bases with no gene match: 12. The CDR3 runs 16 residues. Here the CDR3 reads CASSLSAGAPARTQYF. The CDR3 DNA sequence: TGTGCCAGCAGCTTATCAGCGGGGGCGCCGGCTCGTACGCAGTATTTT. Supplemented by reference TRBV7-3 and TRBJ2-3, the full variable domain reads GAGVSQTPSNKVTEKGKYVELRCDPISGHTALYWYRQSLGQGPEFLIYFQGTGAADDSGLPNDRFFAVRPEGSVSTLKIQRTERGDSAVYLCASSLSAGAPARTQYFGPGTRLTVL.

In this sample, this clonotype turned up a few times. The chain employs TRBV5-1 and TRBJ2-1; 9 bases match TRBD1. The CDR3 is 14 residues long. In germline, CDR1 is SGHRS, CDR2 YFSETQ. V lost 4 bases, J lost 10 bases, and 9 bases stayed unmatched. CDR3 DNA: TGCGCCAGCAGCCCCGGGACAGGGTTGTCCGAGCAGTTCTTC. Residues: CASSPGTGLSEQFF.

The rearrangement uses TRBV4-1 and TRBJ1-2; D not certain. With 4 bases removed from V and 1 base from J, the gap between germline ends came to 13 bases. This CDR3 spans 15 amino acids. Germline values: CDR1 MGHRA, CDR2 YSYEKL. This chain's CDR3 is CASSPPEGFNYGYTF. Written as DNA, the CDR3 is TGCGCCAGCAGCCCACCCGAGGGTTTTAACTATGGCTACACCTTC.

This chain joins TRBV7-3 and TRBJ2-3; the D is unclear. CDR1 SGHTA and CDR2 FQGTGA come from the germline V gene. Trimming removed 5 bases at V and 2 bases at J, with 14 bases between. The CDR3 is 15 residues long. The CDR3 DNA reads as TGTGCCAGCAGCCTTGGACGGACCATCACAGATACGCAGTATTTT. Encoded protein: CASSLGRTITDTQYF.

This clonotype was seen ten or more times. The rearrangement joins TRBV2 to TRBJ2-5; D possibly corresponds to TRBD1 (6 bases). The CDR3 is 13 amino acids. Trimming removed 7 bases from V and 2 bases from J, with 11 bases in between. Germline loops: CDR1 SNHLY, CDR2 FYNNEI. The CDR3 DNA reads TGTGCCAGCAACCGACAGGAACAAGAGACCCAGTACTTC. Amino acids: CASNRQEQETQYF.

This clonotype came up a few times. J is TRBJ2-2 and V is TRBV10-3; no clear D. V was cut by 6 bases and J by 6 bases, with 5 bases left in between. CDR3 length: 11 residues. Germline CDR1 is ENHRY and CDR2 is SYGVKD. The CDR3 coding sequence is TGTGCCATCAGCCCTGCCGGGGAGCTGTTTTTT. This encodes CAISPAGELFF.

This clonotype turned up a few times. V is TRBV6-6 and J is TRBJ2-3; 11 bases fit TRBD2. There are 23 residues in the CDR3. Trimming removed 6 bases from V and 0 bases from J; junction bases left unmatched: 26. Germline V CDR1 and CDR2: MNHNY, SVGAGI (reference sequence). CDR3 region: CASRPDRQWLAGGNITSTDTQYF. DNA of the CDR3: TGTGCCAGCAGACCAGACAGGCAGTGGCTAGCGGGGGGCAACATTACTAGCACAGATACGCAGTATTTT.

The J gene is TRBJ2-7, the V gene TRBV13; D gene ambiguous. Germline V CDR1 and CDR2: PRHDT, FYEKMQ (reference sequence). The CDR3 has 14 residues. V was shortened by 5 bases and J by 0 bases, with 11 bases between the two germline ends. CDR3: CASSPLLSSYEQYF. CDR3 bases: TGTGCCAGCAGCCCACTCCTGAGCTCCTACGAGCAGTACTTC. The full variable domain, in which reference TRBV13 and TRBJ2-7 provide the parts outside the CDR3, is AAGVIQSPRHLIKEKRETATLKCYPIPRHDTVYWYQQGPGQDPQFLISFYEKMQSDKGSIPDRFSAQQFSDYHSELNMSSLELGDSALYFCASSPLLSSYEQYFGPGTRLTVT.

The chain couples TRBV4-3 to TRBJ1-4; D is unresolved. CDR1 LGHNA and CDR2 YSLEER come from the germline V gene. The CDR3 runs to 16 residues. Trimming removed 0 bases at V and 1 base at J, with 9 bases between. CDR3 bases: TGCGCCAGCAGCCAAGATCTGTGGGTAACTAATGAAAAACTGTTTTTT. Translation gives CASSQDLWVTNEKLFF.

The chain's CDR3 is CASGTSGGALGPSPFYEQYV. The CDR3 bases are TGTGCCAGCGGGACTAGCGGGGGGGCCCTAGGGCCTAGCCCTTTTTACGAGCAGTACGTC. This chain uses TRBV21-1 with TRBJ2-7; the D segment call TRBD2 is taken from the table without a DNA check. TRBV21-1 is annotated as a pseudogene. CDR3 length: 20 amino acids.

The CDR3 reads CASSPSGIGGYTF. CDR3 bases: TGTGCCAGCAGCCCCTCGGGGATTGGAGGCTACACCTTC. The chain links TRBV5-8 to TRBJ1-2; D call uncertain. The CDR3 is 13 residues long. V shed 4 bases and J shed 8 bases, with 15 bases lying between them. Germline lookup yields CDR1 SGHTS and CDR2 YDEGEE.

In its sample, this clonotype was seen a few times. The genes are TRBV9 and TRBJ1-2, with D uncertain. V lost 5 bases to trimming and J lost 2 bases, with 10 bases between them. The germline CDR1 and CDR2 sequences are SGDLS and YYNGEE. The CDR3 runs 13 residues. CDR3 DNA: TGTGCCAGCAGTGTTGGGGAGAACTATGGCTACACCTTC. Protein sequence: CASSVGENYGYTF.

The chain has TRBV9 and TRBJ2-6; D is undetermined. The V gene's germline CDR1 is SGDLS and CDR2 YYNGEE. Trimming took 0 bases from V and 0 from J, leaving 7 bases between them. The CDR3 covers 16 residues. The CDR3 sequence is CASSVGLNSGANVLTF. In nucleotides, the CDR3 is TGTGCCAGCAGCGTAGGCCTGAACTCTGGGGCCAACGTCCTGACTTTC.

Many counts were recorded for this clonotype. The gene calls are TRBV4-2 and TRBJ2-3, with D perhaps assigned TRBD1 or TRBD2 (5 bases each). This CDR3 is built from 15 residues. V dropped 1 base and J dropped 3 bases, with 11 bases sitting between them. Germline V gives CDR1 LGHNA, CDR2 YNFKEQ. This chain's CDR3 is CASSQAGGATDTQYF. The DNA of the CDR3 is TGTGCCAGCAGCCAAGCTGGGGGAGCAACAGATACGCAGTATTTT.

CDR3 DNA sequence: TGTGCCAGCAGCCGACTCGGGTTAAACACCGGGGAGCTGTTTTTT. Translated: CASSRLGLNTGELFF. V usage is TRBV6-2 or TRBV6-3 and J usage is TRBJ2-2; D not certain. V lost 6 bases and J lost 2, with 13 bases in between. The CDR3 spans 15 residues. Germline V gene lookup returns CDR1 MNHEY and CDR2 SVGEGT.

In its sample, this clonotype was seen a few times. The J gene is TRBJ2-1, the V gene TRBV7-2, with TRBD2 matching over 8 bases. V lost 5 bases and J lost 8; bases outside the gene matches: 14. Germline CDR1 SGHTA, CDR2 FQGNSA. CDR3 length: 16 amino acids. The CDR3 spells CASSPGAGGAGYEQFF. The DNA of the CDR3 is TGTGCCAGCAGCCCTGGGGCCGGGGGGGCCGGCTATGAGCAGTTCTTC.